This section outlines one TCR beta chain sequence together with its context. Only a few counts were recorded for this clonotype. The target of this receptor is not known. No much larger clone is present one base from it, and per-base qualities are unavailable. Sequencer: Illumina NovaSeq 6000. TCRalpha and TCRbeta cDNA libraries were constructed by 5'RACE with constant-segment primers, with sample barcodes and unique molecular identifiers being introduced. Trizol reagent was used to extract RNA from every sample. Amplification of the libraries took two PCR steps, and the second step added a second sample barcode plus Illumina TruSeq adapters. Sequencing of the libraries was done on an Illumina NovaSeq, producing 2 x 150 bp paired-end reads. In the authors' own workflow: The reads were demultiplexed and collapsed into UMI-guided consensus sequences using migec v1.2.7. Using mixcr v2.1.11, the UMI consensuses were aligned to TRA and TRB V and J templates and assembled into clonotypes. A clonotype was counted as expanded or contracted only when both edgeR and NoisET called the clonotype significant, with the noise models trained on biological replicates. For edgeR calls, the cutoffs were a false discovery rate-adjusted p below 0.01 and a log2 fold-change threshold of 1. As an exploratory analysis of dynamics, max-normalized trajectories of the 1000 most abundant clonotypes were examined by PCA with hierarchical clustering. Separately sequenced CD4+ and CD8+ repertoires were used to assign the CD4 or CD8 phenotype of responding clones. TCRdb trimmed the raw reads at Q25, called clones with MiXCR and kept productive beta chains. A single entry per CDR3 protein holds the most common genes and DNA from its merged rows. For this entry, the V and J calls and clone size follow TCRdb and not the study's own pipeline. The sample table lists 380,000 or so distinct CDR3 sequences, around 15% of them with a count of one. The ten largest clonotypes hold 22% of the sample.

Ficoll-Paque density gradient centrifugation was the method used to isolate PBMCs. The data derive from a study of T-cell memory formation after mild COVID-19 (dated by TCRdb to the early 2020s). Study-wide context: Most TCR sequence clusters were specific to one of the two donors. In a couple of donors, T-cell clones that expanded and contracted after mild COVID-19 were followed by sequencing TCRalpha and TCRbeta repertoires longitudinally. Two young, previously healthy adult volunteers, one female and one male, were included in the cohort. Summary of the overall study and its limitations: The detection of some responding clones in pre-infection memory suggests that pre-existing cross-reactive memory T cells joined the SARS-CoV-2 response. The study covered only a couple of mild cases, and larger cohorts including severe cases with pre-infection samples were considered necessary. From day 15 to 85, contracting clones showed balanced CD4/CD8 phenotypes, whereas a second wave of clones that expanded from day 15 to 37 leaned towards CD4+. Contracting CD4+ clones were located mainly in the CM and EM memory subsets, whereas CD8+ clones were found to be enriched in EMRA. Whether the second-wave clones peaking on day 37 were SARS-CoV-2 specific was not confirmed.

V is pared back by 5 bases and J by 2 bases, with 11 bases lying between the germline termini. The CDR3 holds 14 amino acids from the cysteine to the phenylalanine. The entry retains the CDR3 DNA only, 42 bases that are in frame from base 1. The clonotype comes from a man aged 18 to 30 who had mild COVID-19 (a few samples of this study predate the infection). The sample titles of this study are shuffled in the database, so cell type and time point are left out; the donor was told from shared clones. The sequenced sample consisted of PBMCs or a T cell subset sorted from them (not recorded which). This sequence uses TRBV23-1 and TRBJ2-3, with the identity of the D gene unclear. TRBV23-1 is treated as an ORF (open reading frame) with a function not yet certain. The CDR3 protein is CASSGTAITDTQYF. The bases read TGCGCCAGCAGTGGTACAGCTATCACAGATACGCAGTATTTT.